This TCR beta chain is from a study of identical twins. Study-wide results and caveats: With monozygotic twins, out-of-frame TCR alpha sharing exceeded what models estimated. Possibly, invariant MAIT and iNKT cells partly confounded zero-insertion analyses. With beta out-of-frame sequences, excess sharing by twins was weaker.

This clonotype was found a few times. No antigen is known for it. Germline loops: CDR1 MNHEY, CDR2 SVGEGT. The CDR3 is 22 residues long. With V trimmed by 3 bases and J by 3 bases, 20 bases remained unmatched. MiXCR, applied by TCRdb to the 5' RACE reads, yields one record per CDR3 protein. Of approximately 600,000 distinct CDR3 sequences in the sample, approximately 10% were seen once. The data also belong to a second study, concerning yellow fever vaccine responses in identical twins.

The rearrangement uses TRBV6-2 or TRBV6-3 and TRBJ2-1, with TRBD2 identical over 13 bases. What was sequenced was PBMCs. The sequence was collected from a woman aged 18-29 years in good health. This CDR3 reads CASSYGLWAGTSGEGGYNEQFF. DNA for the CDR3: TGTGCCAGCAGTTATGGGTTGTGGGCCGGGACTAGCGGGGAAGGGGGCTACAATGAGCAGTTCTTC.